A selection of T cell receptor beta chains follows, all from one sample in a study of metastatic and nonmetastatic thyroid tumors. TCRdb re-called clones via MiXCR from the PCR reads. Among roughly 40,000 clones, over 15% were seen once, and the ten largest hold about 13%. The sequenced material came from tumor tissue. The origin of the receptors is a female donor with papillary thyroid cancer or a benign thyroid nodule (not recorded which). Some clones in this sample may be carry-over from other donors' samples. The conserved cysteine and the conserved F or W are not part of the CDR3 here. Where a row states a size, it is once, few, many or the class of an expanded clone; other rows omit it.

abundance: .; j_gene: TRBJ1-2; v_gene: TRBV6-1; CDR3aa: AISFAGGFQGYT
abundance: few; j_gene: TRBJ1-6; v_gene: TRBV12-3/TRBV12-4; CDR3aa: ASRSDRKCRGSPLH
abundance: .; j_gene: TRBJ2-7; v_gene: TRBV6-1; CDR3aa: ASSEQDGTDEQY
abundance: few; j_gene: TRBJ2-2; v_gene: TRBV6-1; CDR3aa: ASTLAPGDSGELF
abundance: many; j_gene: TRBJ1-3; v_gene: TRBV7-2; CDR3aa: ASSLSSGNTIY
abundance: .; j_gene: TRBJ1-2; v_gene: TRBV7-3; CDR3aa: ASFLLVGAGYGYT
abundance: .; j_gene: TRBJ2-7; v_gene: TRBV7-8; CDR3aa: ASRLLGLGTYEQY
abundance: many; j_gene: TRBJ1-2; v_gene: TRBV27; CDR3aa: ASSARGGVWYGYT
abundance: many; j_gene: TRBJ2-2; v_gene: TRBV5-1; CDR3aa: ASSPTGTPTGELF
abundance: many; j_gene: TRBJ1-5; v_gene: TRBV7-8; CDR3aa: ASSLAPGRVNQPQH
abundance: many; j_gene: TRBJ1-2; v_gene: TRBV19; CDR3aa: ASSMRGGIRSYT
abundance: many; j_gene: TRBJ2-7; v_gene: TRBV3-1; CDR3aa: ASSQGTGWFASARYEQY
abundance: many; j_gene: TRBJ2-3; v_gene: TRBV10-2; CDR3aa: ASNGDTQY
abundance: few; j_gene: TRBJ1-6; v_gene: TRBV28; CDR3aa: ASSSGTPRNSPLN
abundance: once; j_gene: TRBJ2-1; v_gene: TRBV6-2/TRBV6-3; CDR3aa: ASRLVPPAGGESYNEQF
abundance: many; j_gene: TRBJ2-5; v_gene: TRBV6-1; CDR3aa: ASSEARGGWGTQY
abundance: many; j_gene: TRBJ1-1; v_gene: TRBV30; CDR3aa: AWSVFDHPV
abundance: many; j_gene: TRBJ2-3; v_gene: TRBV24-1; CDR3aa: ATSDLLRGETNTQY
abundance: .; j_gene: TRBJ1-6; v_gene: TRBV20-1; CDR3aa: SAASPGQNNSPLH
abundance: many; j_gene: TRBJ1-1; v_gene: TRBV24-1; CDR3aa: ATSDSRTGRGTEAF
abundance: many; j_gene: TRBJ2-2; v_gene: TRBV7-9; CDR3aa: ASSWPGTVTGELF
abundance: .; j_gene: TRBJ2-1; v_gene: TRBV4-3; CDR3aa: ASSQGLAGGGNEQF
abundance: .; j_gene: TRBJ1-2; v_gene: TRBV20-1; CDR3aa: SARDVVGYGYT
abundance: many; j_gene: TRBJ2-5; v_gene: TRBV5-1; CDR3aa: ASSYGLAETQY
abundance: many; j_gene: TRBJ2-2; v_gene: TRBV6-5; CDR3aa: ASSYSTGGASTGELF
abundance: .; j_gene: TRBJ2-1; v_gene: TRBV30; CDR3aa: AWNGQGYNEQF
abundance: many; j_gene: TRBJ1-6; v_gene: TRBV6-1; CDR3aa: ASSVVTVVLSDSPLH
abundance: many; j_gene: TRBJ2-7; v_gene: TRBV13; CDR3aa: ASSPQGLAGDEQY
abundance: few; j_gene: TRBJ2-1; v_gene: TRBV6-5; CDR3aa: ASSYFVCEDNDQF
abundance: many; j_gene: TRBJ2-1; v_gene: TRBV6-2/TRBV6-3; CDR3aa: ASGSSYNEQF
abundance: few; j_gene: TRBJ1-1; v_gene: TRBV12-3/TRBV12-4; CDR3aa: ASSAQTGFTEAS
abundance: many; j_gene: TRBJ2-7; v_gene: TRBV6-1; CDR3aa: ASGDGPYEQY
abundance: many; j_gene: TRBJ1-1; v_gene: TRBV19; CDR3aa: ASSILGQGATTEAF
abundance: many; j_gene: TRBJ1-2; v_gene: TRBV13; CDR3aa: ASSTGTGFRYT
abundance: .; j_gene: TRBJ2-2; v_gene: TRBV7-9; CDR3aa: ASSAFSKTGELF
abundance: .; j_gene: TRBJ2-3; v_gene: TRBV6-2/TRBV6-3; CDR3aa: ASSYTGTVLSTDMQY
abundance: many; j_gene: TRBJ2-7; v_gene: TRBV4-3; CDR3aa: ASSHDVTSGDTYEQY